These T cell receptor beta chains were read from a single sample in a study of T cells after yellow fever vaccination. TCRdb re-called the 5' RACE reads with MiXCR, one entry per CDR3 protein. The repertoire has 55,000 or so distinct CDR3 sequences, more than 6.5% of them found once; the top ten carry 20% to 25%. The material was CD8+ T cells not binding an NS4B(214-222) dextramer, sorted from PBMCs, obtained 45 days after the first yellow fever vaccination. The receptors derive from a man younger than 35 who received the YFV17D yellow fever vaccine. Each CDR3 is given with its conserved first and last residue. The order of the fields is clone size, V gene, J gene, CDR3 protein. Where a row states a size, it is once, few, many or the class of an expanded clone; other rows omit it.

NA	TRBV28	TRBJ2-3	CAGSSGWRADTQYF
few	TRBV20-1	TRBJ2-1	CCARTTSGGAKVEEQFF
NA	TRBV7-8	TRBJ1-5	CASSPSPGHSNQPQHF
NA	TRBV5-6	TRBJ2-7	CASFSWGYSSDEQYF
NA	TRBV25-1	TRBJ2-2	CASSETVVGELFF
NA	TRBV28	TRBJ1-1	CATDPGTEEAFF
many	TRBV4-1	TRBJ1-1	CASRGTDAEAFF
many	TRBV12-3/TRBV12-4	TRBJ1-1	CASSLGGGNTEAFF
many	TRBV29-1	TRBJ2-2	CSVAGGTGELFF
NA	TRBV7-9	TRBJ2-1	CASSKTSAPNEQFF
few	TRBV5-1	TRBJ2-4	CASSLVAGRNIQYF
many	TRBV30	TRBJ2-7	CAWSDVSYEQYF